There are many counts of the clone carrying this T cell receptor beta chain. TCRdb fed the 5' RACE reads into MiXCR, producing one record per CDR3 protein. This sample has some 85,000 distinct CDR3 sequences; approximately 5.4% occur once, and the top ten carry roughly 7.1%. The entry originates in a study of T cells of healthy individuals. This CDR3 is 19 amino acids long. This receptor was taken from a female donor in good health. The chain combines TRBV12-2 with TRBJ2-1; the D call in the table, TRBD1, was not verified against the DNA. TRBV12-2 is a listed pseudogene. As DNA, the CDR3 is TGTGCAAGTCGCTTAGCCCCCCCCCTTAGCGGTCAACCCTACAATGAGCAGTTCTTC. It specifies CASRLAPPLSGQPYNEQFF.